These 14 T cell receptor beta chains share one sample of origin, sequenced in a study of HIV-infected patients and healthy controls. Whole blood was used without fractionation, so all unsorted peripheral T cells were included. cDNA was made from around 0.5 ug RNA using alpha and beta constant primers. Each of the alpha and beta chains got its own library through chain-specific third strand synthesis with indices. One entry per CDR3 protein, called by TCRdb with MiXCR from the 5' RACE reads. This table has about 6,000 distinct CDR3 sequences, roughly a tenth appearing once. Sequences were derived from blood, sampled before antiretroviral therapy. Every receptor here comes from an adult with HIV infection.

This clonotype is large within its sample. The V and J genes are TRBV5-1 and TRBJ1-1; D gene ambiguous. CDR1 SGHRS and CDR2 YFSETQ come from the germline V gene. V was pared by 0 bases and J by 4 bases, with 7 bases between. The CDR3 has 13 residues. CDR3: CASSLDVSTEAFF. The CDR3 coding sequence is TGCGCCAGCAGCTTGGACGTGTCCACTGAAGCTTTCTTT.

This clonotype qualifies as medium-sized. This rearrangement joins TRBV12-3 or TRBV12-4 to TRBJ2-3; 8 nucleotides line up with TRBD2. V lost 5 bases to trimming and J lost 3 bases; unmatched junction nucleotides: 10. The CDR3 is 16 residues long. The CDR3, as DNA: TGTGCCAGCAGTACTCCGGGACTAGAGACAACAGATACGCAGTATTTT. Protein product: CASSTPGLETTDTQYF.

This clonotype has a count of ten or more. The chain links TRBV10-3 to TRBJ2-1; 7 positions agree with TRBD2. This CDR3 is built from 15 residues. J lost 5 bases, V lost 0 bases, and 4 bases had no gene match. Germline CDR1 ENHRY, CDR2 SYGVKD. CDR3: CAISESKRGNNEQFF. CDR3 in DNA: TGTGCCATCAGTGAGTCGAAGCGGGGCAACAATGAGCAGTTCTTC.

This clonotype was counted many times. V usage is TRBV7-3 and J usage is TRBJ1-1; the match to TRBD1 covers 8 bases. The germline V gene encodes CDR1 SGHTA and CDR2 FQGTGA. Unmatched junction bases numbered 3, after V lost 1 base and J lost 5 bases. This CDR3 is built from 14 residues. CDR3 coding DNA: TGTGCCAGCAGCTTAAGCACAGGGGGAACTGAAGCTTTCTTT. It specifies CASSLSTGGTEAFF.

This clonotype is labeled medium-sized (0.01 to 0.1%). V is TRBV15 and J is TRBJ1-4, with 10 bases identical to TRBD1. CDR3 size: 16 residues. Per the germline V gene, CDR1 is LNHNV and CDR2 is YYDKDF (reference sequence). The J segment lost 8 bases and the V segment lost 4 bases, leaving 10 bases of the junction unmatched. As DNA, the CDR3 is TGTGCCACCAGCAAAACCAGGGGGACAGGGGCCGAAAAACTGTTTTTT. Amino acids: CATSKTRGTGAEKLFF.

This clonotype is deemed medium-sized. The rearrangement joins TRBV13 to TRBJ2-3; 7 bases align to TRBD2. V lost 5 bases to trimming and J lost 5 bases; unmatched junction nucleotides: 1. CDR3 length: 12 residues. Germline V gene sequence: CDR1 PRHDT, CDR2 FYEKMQ (reference sequence). The CDR3 coding sequence is TGTGCCAGCAGCCCGGGGGGAGATACGCAGTATTTT. It codes for CASSPGGDTQYF.

In its sample, this clonotype was seen a few times. This sequence joins TRBV20-1 and TRBJ1-1, with a possible D match to TRBD1 (5 bases). CDR3 size: 14 residues. V was trimmed by 0 bases and J by 11 bases, leaving 19 bases between them. Germline V CDR1 and CDR2: DFQATT, SNEGSKA (reference sequence). CDR3 amino acids: CSARDPQRGSGAFF. CDR3 sequence (DNA): TGCAGTGCTAGAGATCCCCAGCGGGGGAGCGGGGCTTTCTTT.

This clonotype is deemed medium-sized. J is TRBJ2-7 and V is TRBV4-1; D possibly corresponds to TRBD2 (6 bases). The CDR3 spans 14 residues. Between the trimmed V and J ends, which lost 1 base and 5 bases, there was a span of 12 bases. Germline V gives CDR1 MGHRA, CDR2 YSYEKL. DNA for the CDR3: TGCGCCAGCAGCCAAGGACACGGGGGTGACGAGCAGTACTTC. Amino acids: CASSQGHGGDEQYF.

This clonotype came up a few times. The gene calls are TRBV14 and TRBJ1-2, with 7 bases matching TRBD1. The CDR3 covers 13 residues. The germline CDR1 and CDR2 sequences are SGHDN and FVKESK. The V segment lost 3 bases and the J segment 7 bases; nucleotides outside the gene matches: 5. The CDR3 DNA follows: TGTGCCAGCAGCCAGCAGGACAGGAGTGGCTACACCTTC. Protein product: CASSQQDRSGYTF.

This clonotype was seen repeatedly, ten times or more. The chain combines TRBV2 with TRBJ2-1; 16 bases are a match to TRBD2. Trimming cost V 6 bases and J 4 bases; bases outside gene matches: 9. The CDR3 consists of 18 residues. The germline V gene has CDR1 SNHLY and CDR2 FYNNEI. The CDR3 DNA reads TGTGCCAGCAGCGAGGGACTAGCGGGGGGGCCTGGGTACAATGAGCAGTTCTTC. This gives the protein CASSEGLAGGPGYNEQFF.

The gene calls are TRBV5-6 and TRBJ2-7; the match to TRBD1 covers 9 bases. J lost 4 bases, V lost 0 bases, and 8 bases had no gene match. Germline V lookup: CDR1 SGHDT, CDR2 YYEEEE. The CDR3 is made up of 16 amino acids. CDR3 nucleotide sequence: TGTGCCAGCAGCTTGGGCGGACAGGGGTTGCCTTACGAGCAGTACTTC. This gives the protein CASSLGGQGLPYEQYF.

This clonotype was observed at least ten times. V and J are TRBV19 and TRBJ1-5; unclear D gene. This CDR3 region has 13 residues. Trimming stripped 8 bases from V and 0 bases from J, with 8 bases between. CDR1 LNHDA and CDR2 SQIVND come from the germline V gene (reference sequence). The CDR3 DNA sequence: TGTGCCAGTGGCGATTATAGCAATCAGCCCCAGCATTTT. Translation: CASGDYSNQPQHF.

This clonotype was observed a few times. V gene TRBV23-1 combines with J gene TRBJ2-1; TRBD1 might be the D (6 bases). TRBV23-1 is an ORF, and what it does is uncertain. The CDR3 runs 16 residues. Trimming took off 4 bases at V and 3 bases at J, with 16 bases between the two ends. CDR3 DNA: TGCGCCAGCAGTCGACACCAGGGGTTTGACTACAATGAGCAGTTCTTC. As protein: CASSRHQGFDYNEQFF.

This clonotype was detected ten times or more. The chain carries TRBV7-6 and TRBJ1-1, with no clear D. V was cut by 0 bases and J by 10 bases, with 9 bases left in between. Germline V lookup: CDR1 SGHVS, CDR2 FNYEAQ. The CDR3 covers 12 residues. The CDR3 sequence is CASSLARGVAFF. The CDR3 DNA is TGTGCCAGCAGCTTAGCGCGTGGGGTAGCTTTCTTT.